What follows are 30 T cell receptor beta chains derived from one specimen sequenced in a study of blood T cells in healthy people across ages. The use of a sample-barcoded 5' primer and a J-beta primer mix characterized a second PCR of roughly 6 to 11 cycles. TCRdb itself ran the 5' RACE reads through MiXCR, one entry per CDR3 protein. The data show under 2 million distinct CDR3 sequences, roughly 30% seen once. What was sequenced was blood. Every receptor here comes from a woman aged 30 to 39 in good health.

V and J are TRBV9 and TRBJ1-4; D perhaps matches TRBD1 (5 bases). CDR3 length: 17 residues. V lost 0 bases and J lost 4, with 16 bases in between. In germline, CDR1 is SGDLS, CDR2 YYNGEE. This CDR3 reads CASSVGVGENGNEKLFF. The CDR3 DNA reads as TGTGCCAGCAGCGTAGGGGTAGGGGAGAATGGTAATGAAAAACTGTTTTTT. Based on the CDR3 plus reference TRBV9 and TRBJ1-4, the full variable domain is DSGVTQTPKHLITATGQRVTLRCSPRSGDLSVYWYQQSLDQGLQFLIQYYNGEERAKGNILERFSAQQFPDLHSELNLSSLELGDSALYFCASSVGVGENGNEKLFFGSGTQLSVL.

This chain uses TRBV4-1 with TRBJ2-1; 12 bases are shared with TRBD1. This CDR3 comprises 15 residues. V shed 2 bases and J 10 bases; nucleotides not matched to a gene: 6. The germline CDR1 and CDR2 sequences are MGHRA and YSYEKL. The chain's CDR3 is CASSQPRDRGREQFF. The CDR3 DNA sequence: TGCGCCAGCAGCCAACCCCGGGACAGGGGGCGCGAGCAGTTCTTC.

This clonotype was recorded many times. CDR3 region: CAISESGQRFTYEQYF. For the CDR3, the DNA is TGTGCCATCAGTGAATCGGGACAGAGGTTTACCTACGAGCAGTACTTC. This chain links TRBV10-3 with TRBJ2-7, with 7 bases matching TRBD1. The CDR3 runs to 16 residues. The germline V gene has CDR1 ENHRY and CDR2 SYGVKD. V shed 3 bases, J shed 2 bases, and the junction held 10 bases outside the gene matches.

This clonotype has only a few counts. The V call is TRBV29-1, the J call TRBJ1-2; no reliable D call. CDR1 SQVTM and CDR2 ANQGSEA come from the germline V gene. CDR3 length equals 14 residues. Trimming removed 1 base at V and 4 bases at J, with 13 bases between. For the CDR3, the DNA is TGCAGCGTTGAAGGAGAGGTCGGCACCTATGGCTACACCTTC. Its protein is CSVEGEVGTYGYTF.

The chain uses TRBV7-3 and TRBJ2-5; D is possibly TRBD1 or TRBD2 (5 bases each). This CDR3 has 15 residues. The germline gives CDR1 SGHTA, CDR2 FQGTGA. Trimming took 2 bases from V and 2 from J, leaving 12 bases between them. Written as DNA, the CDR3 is TGTGCCAGCAGCTTAGGGGCCCGGGGACAAGAGACCCAGTACTTC. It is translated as CASSLGARGQETQYF. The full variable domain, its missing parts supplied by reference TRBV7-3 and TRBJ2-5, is GAGVSQTPSNKVTEKGKYVELRCDPISGHTALYWYRQSLGQGPEFLIYFQGTGAADDSGLPNDRFFAVRPEGSVSTLKIQRTERGDSAVYLCASSLGARGQETQYFGPGTRLLVL.

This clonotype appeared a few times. CDR3 sequence (DNA): TGTGCCAGCAGCTTAAGGGCGAGCTCATACGAGCAGTACTTC. Translated, it gives CASSLRASSYEQYF. V is TRBV3-1 and J is TRBJ2-7; no clear D. Germline CDR1 and CDR2: LGHDT and YNNKEL (reference sequence). The length of the CDR3 is 14 residues. The V and J ends lost 5 bases and 4 bases respectively, with 15 bases between them.

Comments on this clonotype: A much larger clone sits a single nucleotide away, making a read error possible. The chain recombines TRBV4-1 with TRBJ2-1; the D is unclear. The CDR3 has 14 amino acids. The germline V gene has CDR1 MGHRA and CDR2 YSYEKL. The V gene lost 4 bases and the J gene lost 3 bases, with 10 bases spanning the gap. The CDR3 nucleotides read TGCGCCAGCAGCCTAGTGATGGTCTACAATGAGCAGTTCTTC. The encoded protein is CASSLVMVYNEQFF.

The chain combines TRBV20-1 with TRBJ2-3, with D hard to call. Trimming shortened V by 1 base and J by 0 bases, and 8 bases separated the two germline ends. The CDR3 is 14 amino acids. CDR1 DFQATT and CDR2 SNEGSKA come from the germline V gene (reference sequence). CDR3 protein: CSARASRSTDTQYF. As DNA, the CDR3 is TGCAGTGCTAGAGCGTCCAGAAGCACAGATACGCAGTATTTT.

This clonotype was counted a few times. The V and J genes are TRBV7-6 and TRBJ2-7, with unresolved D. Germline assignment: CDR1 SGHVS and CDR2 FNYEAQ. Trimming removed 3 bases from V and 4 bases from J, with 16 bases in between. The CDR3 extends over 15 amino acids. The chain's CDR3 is CASSFSPYGVYEQYF. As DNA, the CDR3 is TGTGCCAGCAGCTTTTCACCGTATGGGGTGTACGAGCAGTACTTC.

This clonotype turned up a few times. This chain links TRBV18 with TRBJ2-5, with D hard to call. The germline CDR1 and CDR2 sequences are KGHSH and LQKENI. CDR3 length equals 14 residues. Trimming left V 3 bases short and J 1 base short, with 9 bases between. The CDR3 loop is CASSPLKIQETQYF. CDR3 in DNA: TGTGCCAGCTCACCTCTTAAAATCCAAGAGACCCAGTACTTC.

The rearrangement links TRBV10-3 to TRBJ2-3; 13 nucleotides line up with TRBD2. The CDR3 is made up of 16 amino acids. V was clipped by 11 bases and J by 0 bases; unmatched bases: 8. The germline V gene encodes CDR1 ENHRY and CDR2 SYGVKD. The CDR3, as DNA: TGTGCCGTCGGACTAGCGGGGGACGTTAGCACAGATACGCAGTATTTT. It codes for CAVGLAGDVSTDTQYF.

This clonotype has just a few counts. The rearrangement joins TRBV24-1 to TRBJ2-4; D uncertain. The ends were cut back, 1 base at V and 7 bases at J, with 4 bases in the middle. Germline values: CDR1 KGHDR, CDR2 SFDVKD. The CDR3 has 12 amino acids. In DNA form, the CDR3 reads TGTGCCACCAGTGATTTTCGGAACATTCAGTACTTC. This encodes CATSDFRNIQYF.

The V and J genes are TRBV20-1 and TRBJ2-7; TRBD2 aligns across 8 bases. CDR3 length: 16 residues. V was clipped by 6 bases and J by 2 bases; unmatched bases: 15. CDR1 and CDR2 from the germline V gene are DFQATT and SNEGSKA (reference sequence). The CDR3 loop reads CSATRSTAGDPYEQYF. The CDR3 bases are TGCAGTGCCACCAGGTCGACAGCGGGAGATCCCTACGAGCAGTACTTC.

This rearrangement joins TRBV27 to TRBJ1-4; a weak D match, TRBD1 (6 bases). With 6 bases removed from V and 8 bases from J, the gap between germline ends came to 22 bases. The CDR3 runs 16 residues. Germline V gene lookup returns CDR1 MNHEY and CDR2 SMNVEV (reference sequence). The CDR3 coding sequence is TGTGCCAGCAGCCCCATCGGCGGTGGGGGGCAGGAAAAACTGTTTTTT. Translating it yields CASSPIGGGGQEKLFF.

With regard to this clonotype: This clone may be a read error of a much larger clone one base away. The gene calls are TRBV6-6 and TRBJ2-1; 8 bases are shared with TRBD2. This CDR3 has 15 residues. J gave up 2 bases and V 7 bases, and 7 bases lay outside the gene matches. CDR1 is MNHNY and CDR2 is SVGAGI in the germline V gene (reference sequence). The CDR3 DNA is TGTGCCAGCACCCTTAGCGGGAACGCCTACAATGAGCAGTTCTTC. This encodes CASTLSGNAYNEQFF.

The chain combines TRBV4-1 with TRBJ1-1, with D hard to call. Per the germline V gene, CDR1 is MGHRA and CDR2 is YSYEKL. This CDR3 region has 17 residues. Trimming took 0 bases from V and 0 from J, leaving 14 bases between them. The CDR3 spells CASSQEVPGRMNTEAFF. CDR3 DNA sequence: TGCGCCAGCAGCCAAGAGGTACCTGGCAGAATGAACACTGAAGCTTTCTTT.

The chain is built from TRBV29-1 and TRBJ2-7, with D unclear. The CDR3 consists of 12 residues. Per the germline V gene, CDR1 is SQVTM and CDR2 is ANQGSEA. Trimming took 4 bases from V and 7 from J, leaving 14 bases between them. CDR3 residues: CSVVPDYNEQYF. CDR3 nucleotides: TGCAGCGTTGTTCCGGATTACAATGAGCAGTACTTC.

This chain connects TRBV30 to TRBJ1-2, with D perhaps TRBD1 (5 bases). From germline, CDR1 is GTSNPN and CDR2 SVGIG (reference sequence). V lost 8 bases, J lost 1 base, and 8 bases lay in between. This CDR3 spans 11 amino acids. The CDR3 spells CAGDSNYGYTF. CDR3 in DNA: TGTGCCGGCGACAGTAACTATGGCTACACCTTC.

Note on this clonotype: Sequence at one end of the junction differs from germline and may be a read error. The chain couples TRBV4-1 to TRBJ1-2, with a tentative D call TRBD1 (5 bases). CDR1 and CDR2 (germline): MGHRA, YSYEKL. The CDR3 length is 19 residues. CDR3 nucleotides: TGCGCCAGCAGCCAAGTTTCAACGGGAGACAGCCTGCGGTACTATGACTACACCTTC. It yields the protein CASSQVSTGDSLRYYDYTF.

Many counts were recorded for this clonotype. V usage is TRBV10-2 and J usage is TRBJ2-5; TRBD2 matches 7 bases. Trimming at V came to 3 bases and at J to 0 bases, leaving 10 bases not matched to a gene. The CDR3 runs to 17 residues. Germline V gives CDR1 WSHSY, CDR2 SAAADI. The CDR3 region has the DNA TGCGCCAGCAGTGAAGGTCGGGCTAGCGGATACCAAGAGACCCAGTACTTC. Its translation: CASSEGRASGYQETQYF.

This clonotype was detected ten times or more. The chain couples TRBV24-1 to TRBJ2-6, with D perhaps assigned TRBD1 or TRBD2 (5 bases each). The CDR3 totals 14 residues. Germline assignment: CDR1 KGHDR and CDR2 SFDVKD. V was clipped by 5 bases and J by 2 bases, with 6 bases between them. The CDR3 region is CATSGGTGANVLTF. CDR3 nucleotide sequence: TGTGCCACCAGTGGGGGGACTGGGGCCAACGTCCTGACTTTC.

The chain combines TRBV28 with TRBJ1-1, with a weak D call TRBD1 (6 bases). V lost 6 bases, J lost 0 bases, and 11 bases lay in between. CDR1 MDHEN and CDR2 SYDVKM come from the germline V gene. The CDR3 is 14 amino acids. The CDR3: CASRLGGMNTEAFF. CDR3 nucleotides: TGTGCCAGCAGGTTAGGGGGAATGAACACTGAAGCTTTCTTT.

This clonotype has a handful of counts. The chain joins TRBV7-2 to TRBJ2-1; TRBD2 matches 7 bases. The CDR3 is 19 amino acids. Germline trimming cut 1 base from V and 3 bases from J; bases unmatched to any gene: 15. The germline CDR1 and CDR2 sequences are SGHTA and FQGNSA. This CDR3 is CASSLGYASGGGFYNEQFF. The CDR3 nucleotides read TGTGCCAGCAGCTTAGGTTACGCTAGCGGTGGGGGGTTCTACAATGAGCAGTTCTTC.

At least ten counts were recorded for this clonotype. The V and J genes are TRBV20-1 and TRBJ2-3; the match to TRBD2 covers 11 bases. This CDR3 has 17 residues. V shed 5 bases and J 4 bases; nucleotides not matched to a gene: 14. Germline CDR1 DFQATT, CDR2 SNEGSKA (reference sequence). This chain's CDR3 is CSALLPLAGGASDTQYF. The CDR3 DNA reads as TGCAGTGCTCTTCTCCCCCTAGCGGGAGGTGCGTCAGATACGCAGTATTTT.

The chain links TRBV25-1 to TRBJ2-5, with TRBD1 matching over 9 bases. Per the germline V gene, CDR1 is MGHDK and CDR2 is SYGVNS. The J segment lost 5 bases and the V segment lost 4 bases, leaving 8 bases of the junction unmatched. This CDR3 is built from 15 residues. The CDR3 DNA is TGTGCCAGCAGTGTATCCGGGACAGGGTCGGAGACCCAGTACTTC. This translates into CASSVSGTGSETQYF.

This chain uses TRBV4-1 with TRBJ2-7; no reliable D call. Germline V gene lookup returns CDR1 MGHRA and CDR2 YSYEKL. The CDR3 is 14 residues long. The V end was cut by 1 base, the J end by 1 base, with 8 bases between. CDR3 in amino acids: CASSQVPVSYEQYF. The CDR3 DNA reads TGCGCCAGCAGCCAAGTTCCGGTGTCCTACGAGCAGTACTTC.

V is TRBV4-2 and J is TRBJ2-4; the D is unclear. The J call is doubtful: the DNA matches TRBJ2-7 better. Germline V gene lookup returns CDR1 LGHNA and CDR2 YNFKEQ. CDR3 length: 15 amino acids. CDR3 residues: CASSQNSRSLAEQYF. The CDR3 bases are TGTGCCAGCAGCCAGAATAGCAGGAGCCTCGCCGAGCAGTACTTC.

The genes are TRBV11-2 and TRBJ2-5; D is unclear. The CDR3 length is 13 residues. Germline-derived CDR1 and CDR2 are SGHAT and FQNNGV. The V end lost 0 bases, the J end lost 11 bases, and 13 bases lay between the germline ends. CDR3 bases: TGTGCCAGCAGCTTAGACCAGCCCTTAGAGCAGTACTTC. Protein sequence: CASSLDQPLEQYF.

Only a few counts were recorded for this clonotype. CDR3 DNA sequence: TGTGCCAGCAGCCCCCGGATCGACATAACATCAGGGGAATACGGCAATCAGCCCCAGCATTTT. It specifies CASSPRIDITSGEYGNQPQHF. The chain uses TRBV11-2 and TRBJ1-5; TRBD1 might be the D (6 bases). Germline CDR1 and CDR2: SGHAT and FQNNGV. CDR3 length equals 21 residues. Trimming left V 5 bases short and J 2 bases short, with 31 bases between.

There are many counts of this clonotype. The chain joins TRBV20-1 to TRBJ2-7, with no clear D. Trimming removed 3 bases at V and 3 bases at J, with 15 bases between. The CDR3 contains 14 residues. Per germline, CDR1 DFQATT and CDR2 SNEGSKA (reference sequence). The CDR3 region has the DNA TGCAGTGCTAGTGAGCCTATAGCAATCTACGAGCAGTACTTC. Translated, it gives CSASEPIAIYEQYF.